Below are 4 T cell receptor beta chains sequenced from a single sample in a study of Tregs in tolerant kidney transplant recipients. Related graft donors supplied nonmyeloablative bone marrow transplants, and mixed chimerism was transient. Here immunoSEQ multiplex PCR was the method, and the copy in TCRdb shows in-frame clones only, minus some. The sample shows tens of thousands of clones, 93% of them seen only once. The sample was CD4+ T cells from blood (PBMCs), taken 12 months after the transplant. The receptor source for this set is a human patient who received a combined kidney and bone marrow transplant. Some T cells may possibly be graft donor cells.

The V gene is TRBV27, the J gene TRBJ2-3, with 12 positions matching TRBD2. CDR1 is MNHEY and CDR2 is SMNVEV in the germline V gene (reference sequence). V gave up 6 bases and J gave up 5 bases; unmatched junction bases: 12. The CDR3 covers 17 residues. The CDR3 loop is CASSRRSSGRAQDTQYF. The CDR3 DNA follows: TGTGCCAGCAGCCGCCGATCTAGCGGGAGGGCCCAAGATACGCAGTATTTT.

This chain connects TRBV7-6 to TRBJ2-3, with 7 bases aligning to TRBD2. With V trimmed by 1 base and J by 2 bases, 18 bases remained unmatched. This CDR3 is built from 20 residues. From germline, CDR1 is SGHVS and CDR2 FNYEAQ. CDR3 nucleotide sequence: TGTGCCAGCAGCTTAGGCGTGGGGGGGGTGACGCATTCCTACACAGATACGCAGTATTTT. Protein: CASSLGVGGVTHSYTDTQYF.

Comments on this clone: Other DNA sequences in the same sample also yield this CDR3. The chain links TRBV5-1 to TRBJ2-2; a weak D match, TRBD1 (6 bases). Germline lookup yields CDR1 SGHRS and CDR2 YFSETQ. This CDR3 spans 14 amino acids. V lost 4 bases to trimming and J lost 1 base, with 8 bases between them. CDR3 amino acids: CASSPGQNTGELFF. The CDR3 DNA sequence: TGCGCCAGCAGCCCGGGACAGAACACCGGGGAGCTGTTTTTT.

The rearrangement uses TRBV5-4 and TRBJ2-7; D possibly corresponds to TRBD2 (6 bases). Trimming left V 2 bases short and J 4 bases short, with 13 bases between. This CDR3 contains 14 residues. Germline lookup yields CDR1 SGHNT and CDR2 YYREEE (reference sequence). CDR3 coding DNA: TGTGCCAGCAGCTTAGGAGGGGCAGGGTACGAGCAGTACTTC. This codes for CASSLGGAGYEQYF. The full variable domain, completed using reference TRBV5-4 and TRBJ2-7, is ETGVTQSPTHLIKTRGQQVTLRCSSQSGHNTVSWYQQALGQGPQFIFQYYREEENGRGNFPPRFSGLQFPNYSSELNVNALELDDSALYLCASSLGGAGYEQYFGPGTRLTVT.